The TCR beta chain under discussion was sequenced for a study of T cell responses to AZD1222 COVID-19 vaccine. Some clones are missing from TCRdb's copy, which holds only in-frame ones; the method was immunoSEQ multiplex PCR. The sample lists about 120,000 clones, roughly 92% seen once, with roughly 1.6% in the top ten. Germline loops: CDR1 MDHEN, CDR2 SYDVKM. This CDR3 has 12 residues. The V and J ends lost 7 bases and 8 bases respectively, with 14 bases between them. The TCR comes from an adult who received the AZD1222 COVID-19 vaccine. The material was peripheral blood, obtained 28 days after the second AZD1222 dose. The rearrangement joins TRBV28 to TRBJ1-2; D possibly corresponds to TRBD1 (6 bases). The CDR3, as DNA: TGTGCCAGCATGGACAGCCGCTTGGGCTACACCTTC. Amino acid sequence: CASMDSRLGYTF.